These 22 T cell receptor beta chains were all obtained from the same sample, sequenced in a study of blood T cell repertoires in COVID-19. Generated by immunoSEQ multiplex PCR, the TCRdb table keeps only in-frame clones and is missing some. The table includes tens of thousands of clones, 80% detected once. Sequences were obtained from peripheral blood. Receptors originate from a woman aged 70 to 79 with acute or convalescent COVID-19.

This clone has more than one count but fewer than ten. The genes are TRBV2 and TRBJ1-6; TRBD1 might be the D (5 bases). Germline CDR1 and CDR2: SNHLY and FYNNEI. The CDR3 consists of 16 residues. V gave up 3 bases and J gave up 10 bases, with 19 bases separating them. The CDR3 loop is CASSEMGPRDISPLHF. The CDR3 DNA reads as TGTGCCAGCAGTGAGATGGGGCCTCGTGACATATCACCCCTCCACTTT.

V usage is TRBV7-2 and J usage is TRBJ2-7; TRBD2 might be the D (6 bases). Germline loops: CDR1 SGHTA, CDR2 FQGNSA. The CDR3 totals 14 residues. Trimming left V 4 bases short and J 1 base short, with 11 bases between. The CDR3 DNA is TGTGCCAGCAGCTCCTCCCGGGGGTCCTACGAGCAGTACTTC. This sequence encodes CASSSSRGSYEQYF.

DNA of the CDR3: TGTGCCAGCAGTCCGACAGGGGGGGTAAAGCAAGATGGCTACACCTTC. It translates to CASSPTGGVKQDGYTF. V usage is TRBV27 and J usage is TRBJ1-2; 9 bases align to TRBD1. Looked up from germline, CDR1 is MNHEY and CDR2 is SMNVEV (reference sequence). After removal of 5 bases from V and 6 bases from J, the junction contained 13 bases not matched to a gene. CDR3 size: 16 residues.

V and J are TRBV5-1 and TRBJ2-1; 12 bases fit TRBD2. In germline, CDR1 is SGHRS, CDR2 YFSETQ. V was clipped by 7 bases and J by 9 bases; unmatched bases: 5. The CDR3 totals 13 residues. Here the CDR3 reads CASRLAGGSEQFF. The CDR3 DNA sequence: TGCGCCAGCCGGCTAGCGGGGGGGAGTGAGCAGTTCTTC.

This chain joins TRBV24-1 and TRBJ1-2; TRBD1 matches 11 bases. The CDR3 has 12 residues. Trimming took 9 bases from V and 4 from J; bases not matched to a gene: 0. From germline, CDR1 is KGHDR and CDR2 SFDVKD. The CDR3 region is CATGQGAYGYTF. In DNA, the CDR3 is TGTGCCACCGGACAGGGGGCCTATGGCTACACCTTC.

This clone was detected once. This sequence joins TRBV29-1 and TRBJ1-2; possibly TRBD1 for D (5 bases). V shed 3 bases and J shed 7 bases, with 9 bases lying between them. The V gene's germline CDR1 is SQVTM and CDR2 ANQGSEA. This CDR3 has 11 amino acids. DNA for the CDR3: TGCAGCGTTGAGTGGGGCTCTGGCTACACCTTC. Translated: CSVEWGSGYTF.

This sequence joins TRBV18 and TRBJ1-4, with 10 bases matching TRBD1. The V and J ends lost 2 bases and 0 bases, in that order; junction bases with no gene match: 0. CDR3 size: 16 residues. Germline values: CDR1 KGHSH, CDR2 LQKENI. CDR3 coding DNA: TGTGCCAGCTCACCAGGACAGGGGGCAACTAATGAAAAACTGTTTTTT. Its protein product is CASSPGQGATNEKLFF.

J is TRBJ2-1 and V is TRBV5-6; D might be TRBD2 (6 bases). Trimming took 4 bases from V and 8 from J, leaving 13 bases between them. CDR1 SGHDT and CDR2 YYEEEE come from the germline V gene. The length of the CDR3 is 13 residues. The CDR3 sequence is CASSPAGYHEQFF. CDR3 coding DNA: TGTGCCAGCAGCCCCGCGGGGTACCATGAGCAGTTCTTC.

The chain joins TRBV7-3 to TRBJ1-1; perhaps TRBD1 as D (5 bases). Looked up from germline, CDR1 is SGHTA and CDR2 is FQGTGA. Deletions cut 1 base from V and 5 bases from J, with 11 bases between. The CDR3 covers 14 residues. In DNA, the CDR3 is TGTGCCAGCAGCTTAAGTGGGGGAGGGACTGAAGCTTTCTTT. The encoded protein is CASSLSGGGTEAFF.

The genes are TRBV19 and TRBJ2-5; TRBD2 matches at 10 bases. Germline CDR1 is LNHDA and CDR2 is SQIVND (reference sequence). The CDR3 is 16 residues long. V lost 3 bases, J lost 2 bases, and 6 bases stayed unmatched. CDR3 loop: CASSISSGGPQETQYF. The CDR3 DNA follows: TGTGCCAGTAGTATTTCTAGCGGGGGTCCGCAAGAGACCCAGTACTTC.

The chain is built from TRBV7-9 and TRBJ2-1; 11 nucleotides line up with TRBD2. CDR1 and CDR2 (germline): SEHNR, FQNEAQ (reference sequence). CDR3 size: 15 residues. V lost 5 bases to trimming and J lost 8 bases; unmatched junction nucleotides: 8. CDR3 loop: CASSQASGGRDEQFF. CDR3 DNA sequence: TGTGCCAGCAGCCAGGCTAGCGGGGGGAGGGATGAGCAGTTCTTC. The full variable domain, in which reference TRBV7-9 and TRBJ2-1 provide the parts outside the CDR3, is DTGVSQNPRHKITKRGQNVTFRCDPISEHNRLYWYRQTLGQGPEFLTYFQNEAQLEKSRLLSDRFSAERPKGSFSTLEIQRTEQGDSAMYLCASSQASGGRDEQFFGPGTRLTVL.

As to this clone: The same CDR3 is also encoded by other DNA sequences in this sample. The chain uses TRBV7-9 and TRBJ1-6, with 10 bases aligning to TRBD1. Germline V gene lookup returns CDR1 SEHNR and CDR2 FQNEAQ (reference sequence). The length of the CDR3 is 16 residues. Trimming cost V 3 bases and J 4 bases; bases outside gene matches: 3. CDR3 loop: CASSLGQGFYNSPLHF. CDR3 nucleotides: TGTGCCAGCAGCTTGGGACAGGGGTTTTATAATTCACCCCTCCACTTT.

The rearrangement joins TRBV11-3 to TRBJ2-7; a weak D match, TRBD1 (5 bases). The V gene's germline CDR1 is SGHNT and CDR2 YENEEA. The CDR3 is made up of 16 amino acids. Trimming took off 4 bases at V and 5 bases at J, with 21 bases between the two ends. The CDR3 region is CASSSPRTQGGDEQYF. In DNA form, the CDR3 reads TGTGCCAGCAGCTCCCCTCGGACGCAGGGTGGCGACGAGCAGTACTTC.

Only one count was recorded for this clone. The chain joins TRBV28 to TRBJ1-6; TRBD1 matches 12 bases. The CDR3 runs to 17 residues. Per the germline V gene, CDR1 is MDHEN and CDR2 is SYDVKM. V lost 6 bases and J lost 9; bases outside the gene matches: 12. CDR3 residues: CASRSSGTGGGGSPLHF. CDR3 DNA sequence: TGTGCCAGCAGATCTTCCGGGACAGGGGGCGGAGGTTCACCCCTCCACTTT.

The chain carries TRBV6-5 and TRBJ1-1, with D tentatively TRBD1 (5 bases). Germline assignment: CDR1 MNHEY and CDR2 SVGAGI. The ends were cut back, 5 bases at V and 0 bases at J, with 7 bases in the middle. This CDR3 is built from 13 residues. The chain's CDR3 is CASSRGLNTEAFF. In nucleotides, the CDR3 is TGTGCCAGCAGTAGGGGATTGAACACTGAAGCTTTCTTT.

V usage is TRBV18 and J usage is TRBJ1-1; 7 positions agree with TRBD1. The CDR3 is 15 residues long. CDR1 is KGHSH, CDR2 LQKENI, per germline. The V gene end was trimmed by 0 bases and the J gene end by 7 bases; junction bases not matched to a gene: 8. The DNA for the CDR3 is TGTGCCAGCTCACCACCGGGACAGTTAGGCGGTGAAGCTTTCTTT. It encodes CASSPPGQLGGEAFF.

This clone was detected only once. The CDR3 region has the DNA TGCAGCGTTGAAATTAGGCGGACAGGAGACTATGGCTACACCTTC. It codes for CSVEIRRTGDYGYTF. This sequence joins TRBV29-1 and TRBJ1-2; 7 bases map to TRBD1. Germline CDR1 SQVTM, CDR2 ANQGSEA. V lost 2 bases, J lost 3 bases, and 9 bases stayed unmatched. The length of the CDR3 is 15 residues.

J is TRBJ1-2 and V is TRBV11-3, with TRBD1 matching over 7 bases. J gave up 6 bases and V 3 bases, and 10 bases lay outside the gene matches. This CDR3 is built from 15 residues. CDR1 is SGHNT and CDR2 is YENEEA in the germline V gene. CDR3 DNA: TGTGCCAGCAGCTTGCTGGGACAGTCCCCTGATGGCTACACCTTC. This codes for CASSLLGQSPDGYTF.

This clone was seen a few times. The chain links TRBV9 to TRBJ2-7; perhaps TRBD1 as D (6 bases). The CDR3 spans 13 residues. Between the trimmed V and J ends, which lost 0 bases and 6 bases, there was a span of 10 bases. Per the germline V gene, CDR1 is SGDLS and CDR2 is YYNGEE. This chain's CDR3 is CASSVVQGGEQYF. The CDR3 DNA reads TGTGCCAGCAGCGTAGTACAGGGTGGCGAGCAGTACTTC.

Only one count was recorded for this clone. The V and J genes are TRBV7-9 and TRBJ1-5; 7 nucleotides line up with TRBD1. The germline gives CDR1 SEHNR, CDR2 FQNEAQ (reference sequence). The CDR3 consists of 15 residues. The V segment lost 5 bases and the J segment 4 bases; nucleotides outside the gene matches: 8. CDR3 coding DNA: TGTGCCAGCAGCCCATCCGGGGACAGAAATCAGCCCCAGCATTTT. Its protein product is CASSPSGDRNQPQHF.

The V and J genes are TRBV6-6 and TRBJ1-4; 8 bases map to TRBD1. CDR1 is MNHNY, CDR2 SVGAGI, per germline (reference sequence). V lost 2 bases, J lost 7 bases, and 6 bases stayed unmatched. The CDR3 loop spans 15 amino acids. For the CDR3, the DNA is TGTGCCAGCAGTTACCCTACAGGGGGGGGTGAAAAACTGTTTTTT. Encoded protein: CASSYPTGGGEKLFF.

The chain has TRBV5-6 and TRBJ1-1; D might be TRBD1 (5 bases). The CDR3 has 16 amino acids. The V gene lost 3 bases and the J gene lost 1 base, with 16 bases spanning the gap. Germline V gene lookup returns CDR1 SGHDT and CDR2 YYEEEE. CDR3 loop: CASSSGGYPQNTEAFF. CDR3 DNA: TGTGCCAGCAGCTCTGGGGGGTACCCTCAGAACACTGAAGCTTTCTTT.